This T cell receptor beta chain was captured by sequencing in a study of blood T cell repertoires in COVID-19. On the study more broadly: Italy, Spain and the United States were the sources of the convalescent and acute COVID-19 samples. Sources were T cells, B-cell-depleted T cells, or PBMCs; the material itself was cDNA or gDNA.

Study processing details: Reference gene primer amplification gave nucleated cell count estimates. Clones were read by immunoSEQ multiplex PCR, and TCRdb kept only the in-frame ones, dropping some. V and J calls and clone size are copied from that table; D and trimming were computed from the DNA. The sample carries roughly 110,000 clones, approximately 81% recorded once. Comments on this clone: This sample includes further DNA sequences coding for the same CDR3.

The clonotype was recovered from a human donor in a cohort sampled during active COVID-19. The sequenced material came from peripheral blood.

Here the CDR3 reads CASSLGTGYGYTF. The CDR3 DNA is TGTGCCAGCAGTTTGGGGACAGGGTATGGCTACACCTTC. The rearrangement uses TRBV27 and TRBJ1-2, with 9 bases fitting TRBD1. This CDR3 is 13 amino acids long. Germline loops: CDR1 MNHEY, CDR2 SMNVEV (reference sequence). Trimming cost V 3 bases and J 5 bases; bases outside gene matches: 1.